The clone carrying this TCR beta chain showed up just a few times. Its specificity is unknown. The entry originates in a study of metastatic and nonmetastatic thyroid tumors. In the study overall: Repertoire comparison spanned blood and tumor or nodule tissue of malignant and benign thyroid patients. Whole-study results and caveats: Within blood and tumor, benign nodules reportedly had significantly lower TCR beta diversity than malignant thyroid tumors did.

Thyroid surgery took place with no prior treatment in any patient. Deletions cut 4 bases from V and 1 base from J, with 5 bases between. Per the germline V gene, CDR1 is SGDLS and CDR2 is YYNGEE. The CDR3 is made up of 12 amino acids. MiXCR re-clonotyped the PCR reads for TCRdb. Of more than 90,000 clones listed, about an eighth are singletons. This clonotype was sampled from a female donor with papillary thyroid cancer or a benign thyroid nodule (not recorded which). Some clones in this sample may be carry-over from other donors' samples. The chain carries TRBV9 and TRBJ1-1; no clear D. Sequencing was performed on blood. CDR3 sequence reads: CASSHQNTEAFF. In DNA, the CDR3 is TGTGCCAGCAGCCACCAGAACACTGAAGCTTTCTTT.